Given below is one TCR beta chain in context. V lost 5 bases, J lost 5 bases, and 5 bases stayed unmatched. Germline-derived CDR1 and CDR2 are SQVTM and ANQGSEA. The CDR3 runs to 12 residues. This sample was taken from a study of blood T cell repertoires in COVID-19. Repertoires were generated with immunoSEQ multiplex PCR, while TCRdb's copy carries only in-frame clones and drops some. The table shows some 250,000 clones, with 88% occurring only once. The rearrangement links TRBV29-1 to TRBJ1-2, with 7 bases aligning to TRBD1. The source of this sequence is a woman in her thirties with acute or convalescent COVID-19. Sequencing input: peripheral blood. The CDR3 is CSVTTGVYGYTF. The CDR3 DNA is TGCAGCGTTACTACAGGGGTGTATGGCTACACCTTC.